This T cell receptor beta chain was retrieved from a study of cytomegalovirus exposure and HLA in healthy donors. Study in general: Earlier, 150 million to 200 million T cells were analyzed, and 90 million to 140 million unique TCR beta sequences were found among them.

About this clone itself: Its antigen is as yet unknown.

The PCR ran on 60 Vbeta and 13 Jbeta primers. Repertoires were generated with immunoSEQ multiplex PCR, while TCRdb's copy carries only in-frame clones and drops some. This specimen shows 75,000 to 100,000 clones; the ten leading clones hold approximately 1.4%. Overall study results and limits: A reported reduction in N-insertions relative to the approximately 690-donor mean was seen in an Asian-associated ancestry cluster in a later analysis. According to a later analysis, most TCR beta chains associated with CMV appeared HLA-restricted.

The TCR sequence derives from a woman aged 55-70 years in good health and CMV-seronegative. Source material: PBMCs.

CDR3 residues: CASSLELVTGNNSPLHF. In DNA, the CDR3 is TGTGCCAGCAGCTTGGAGCTGGTGACAGGTAACAATTCACCCCTCCACTTT. The chain couples TRBV5-8 to TRBJ1-6; maybe TRBD1 (6 bases). This CDR3 has 17 residues. The germline V gene encodes CDR1 SGHTS and CDR2 YDEGEE. V lost 0 bases and J 7 bases, leaving 17 bases between the germline ends.